This T cell receptor beta chain was found in a study of neurological immune-mediated disorders. Study-wide results and caveats: No CDR3 amino acid sequences were shared by expanded clones across subjects, suggesting private repertoires in all groups. In HTLV-1-associated myelopathy, TCR clonal expansion was greatest, whereas multiple sclerosis had the least, falling below healthy controls.

The sorted libraries were made from about a million CD4+ or CD8+ T cells. In the case of this clonotype: Its target is unknown.

The cDNA was synthesized by 5'RACE incorporating 10-nucleotide random UMIs. TCRdb itself ran the 5' RACE reads through MiXCR, one entry per CDR3 protein. The sample contains fewer than 45,000 distinct CDR3 sequences, more than 5% of which appear only once. What was sequenced was CD4+ T cells from blood. This receptor was taken from a woman aged 40 to 49 in good health.

In nucleotides, the CDR3 is TGTGCCAGCAGCAAAGGACGGTGGAGCTCCTACAATGAGCAGTTCTTC. This codes for CASSKGRWSSYNEQFF. This chain links TRBV21-1 with TRBJ2-1. TRBV21-1 is labeled a pseudogene. The CDR3 covers 16 residues.